Below, 32 T cell receptor beta chains from the same sample are listed, as sequenced in a study of CD8 T cells in Susac syndrome. RNA totalling about 0.45 to 1 ug underwent reverse transcription with random hexamers. A single record per CDR3 protein comes from TCRdb applying MiXCR to the immunoSEQ multiplex PCR reads. The sample has about 140,000 distinct CDR3 sequences, around 95% seen once. Sequenced: CD4+ T cells from PBMCs. These receptor sequences come from a human donor with Susac syndrome.

This clonotype was detected once. The gene calls are TRBV19 and TRBJ2-7, with 8 bases fitting TRBD2. Germline lookup yields CDR1 LNHDA and CDR2 SQIVND (reference sequence). CDR3 size: 15 residues. V shed 5 bases and J 5 bases; nucleotides not matched to a gene: 11. CDR3 in amino acids: CASSLQTGTSDEQYF. CDR3 coding DNA: TGTGCCAGTAGTCTCCAGACGGGGACTAGTGACGAGCAGTACTTC.

V is TRBV12-3 or TRBV12-4 and J is TRBJ2-1; 14 bases map to TRBD2. The CDR3 length is 17 residues. Trimming removed 6 bases from V and 2 bases from J; junction bases left unmatched: 6. The CDR3 coding sequence is TGTGCCAGCAGCGGACTAGCGGGGGGTCCGACCTACAATGAGCAGTTCTTC. Translating gives CASSGLAGGPTYNEQFF.

The chain is built from TRBV11-3 and TRBJ1-1, with 7 bases that match TRBD1. CDR1 and CDR2 from the germline V gene are SGHNT and YENEEA. The trim removed 3 bases at V and 3 bases at J, leaving 1 base unmatched. There are 13 residues in the CDR3. CDR3 sequence: CASSFTGDTEAFF. DNA of the CDR3: TGTGCCAGCAGCTTTACAGGGGACACTGAAGCTTTCTTT.

The V call is TRBV18, the J call TRBJ1-1, with unresolved D. Per germline, CDR1 KGHSH and CDR2 LQKENI. Trimming took 2 bases from V and 1 from J, leaving 5 bases between them. The CDR3 is 13 amino acids. The CDR3 region is CASSPVRNTEAFF. The CDR3 DNA reads TGTGCCAGCTCACCAGTCAGGAACACTGAAGCTTTCTTT.

This chain links TRBV15 with TRBJ2-7; no clear D. Germline loops: CDR1 LNHNV, CDR2 YYDKDF (reference sequence). CDR3 length: 15 residues. Trimming shortened V by 9 bases and J by 0 bases, and 18 bases separated the two germline ends. CDR3 DNA: TGTGCCACGGGGAAGGATCCAGGCCTCTCCTACGAGCAGTACTTC. This gives the protein CATGKDPGLSYEQYF.

CDR3 in amino acids: CASSQEGGHETQYF. As DNA, the CDR3 is TGTGCCAGCAGCCAAGAAGGAGGACACGAGACCCAGTACTTC. The chain links TRBV14 to TRBJ2-5; D could derive from TRBD1 or TRBD2 (5 bases each). The CDR3 totals 14 residues. V lost 0 bases and J 5 bases, leaving 10 bases between the germline ends. Germline CDR1 is SGHDN and CDR2 is FVKESK.

The chain uses TRBV19 and TRBJ1-5, with D tentatively TRBD1 (5 bases). The V end was cut by 7 bases, the J end by 5 bases, with 15 bases between. Germline CDR1 is LNHDA and CDR2 is SQIVND (reference sequence). This CDR3 region has 14 residues. The CDR3 nucleotides read TGTGCCAGTACAAGGGGTGAAGAATATCAGCCCCAGCATTTT. Amino acids: CASTRGEEYQPQHF.

V and J are TRBV19 and TRBJ1-5; no reliable D call. Germline CDR1 reads LNHDA; CDR2 reads SQIVND (reference sequence). The CDR3 sequence is 13 residues long. The germline V and J ends were trimmed by 3 bases and 8 bases, with 11 bases remaining between them. This CDR3 reads CASSINGVEPQHF. The CDR3, as DNA: TGTGCCAGTAGTATTAACGGGGTAGAGCCCCAGCATTTT.

The chain uses TRBV23-1 and TRBJ2-7, with 7 bases aligning to TRBD1. Being an ORF, TRBV23-1 has a function that is uncertain. V was pared by 0 bases and J by 3 bases, with 11 bases of the junction left unmatched. The CDR3 covers 17 residues. The DNA of the CDR3 is TGCGCCAGCAGTCAATCCCAGCCGGGACAGAGAAACTACGAGCAGTACTTC. It encodes CASSQSQPGQRNYEQYF.

Written as DNA, the CDR3 is TGTGCGAGCGGGAGCTCCTACGAGCAGTACTTC. It is translated as CASGSSYEQYF. The chain is built from TRBV7-9 and TRBJ2-7, with 8 bases fitting TRBD2. This CDR3 is built from 11 residues. In germline, CDR1 is SEHNR, CDR2 FQNEAQ (reference sequence).

This chain joins TRBV3-1 and TRBJ1-5; a possible D gene is TRBD1 (6 bases). V dropped 3 bases and J dropped 7 bases, with 16 bases sitting between them. The V gene's germline CDR1 is LGHDT and CDR2 YNNKEL (reference sequence). The CDR3 is 15 amino acids. CDR3 residues: CASSHDTGPNQPQHF. For the CDR3, the DNA is TGTGCCAGCAGCCACGACACAGGGCCAAACCAGCCCCAGCATTTT.

The sample holds one count of this clonotype. The rearrangement uses TRBV7-9 and TRBJ2-3; 7 bases match TRBD1. V was clipped by 5 bases and J by 0 bases; unmatched bases: 5. Per the germline V gene, CDR1 is SEHNR and CDR2 is FQNEAQ (reference sequence). This CDR3 has 15 residues. CDR3 in amino acids: CASSHTGASTDTQYF. Here the CDR3 DNA reads TGTGCCAGCAGCCACACAGGGGCGAGCACAGATACGCAGTATTTT.

The V call is TRBV9, the J call TRBJ2-7, with TRBD2 identical over 8 bases. The CDR3 loop spans 13 amino acids. V shed 5 bases and J 7 bases; nucleotides not matched to a gene: 8. Germline CDR1 reads SGDLS; CDR2 reads YYNGEE. CDR3 coding DNA: TGTGCCAGCAGTGTTAGCGGGACGGGGGAGCAGTACTTC. The encoded protein is CASSVSGTGEQYF.

This chain links TRBV12-3 or TRBV12-4 with TRBJ1-1; D ambiguous. The CDR3 length is 15 residues. Trimming took 3 bases from V and 2 from J, leaving 13 bases between them. The CDR3 region has the DNA TGTGCCAGCAGTTTTATTGGCACGTTAAACACTGAAGCTTTCTTT. Translation: CASSFIGTLNTEAFF.

The rearrangement links TRBV29-1 to TRBJ1-1; D perhaps matches TRBD1 (6 bases). Germline assignment: CDR1 SQVTM and CDR2 ANQGSEA. The CDR3 is 12 amino acids. Between the trimmed V and J ends, which lost 6 bases and 1 base, there was a span of 9 bases. In DNA form, the CDR3 reads TGCAGCGTGCCGACAGGGAACACTGAAGCTTTCTTT. This codes for CSVPTGNTEAFF.

The chain employs TRBV10-3 and TRBJ1-5, with 7 bases fitting TRBD1. The J segment lost 5 bases and the V segment lost 5 bases, leaving 6 bases of the junction unmatched. The germline gives CDR1 ENHRY, CDR2 SYGVKD. This CDR3 has 14 residues. DNA of the CDR3: TGTGCCATCAGTTCCCAGGGGGTGTATCAGCCCCAGCATTTT. Translating it yields CAISSQGVYQPQHF.

The chain combines TRBV20-1 with TRBJ2-3, with D possibly matching TRBD2 (6 bases). V gave up 6 bases and J gave up 3 bases, with 13 bases separating them. The length of the CDR3 is 13 residues. CDR1 DFQATT and CDR2 SNEGSKA come from the germline V gene (reference sequence). As DNA, the CDR3 is TGCAGTGCAGCGGGCGGGATAACAGATACGCAGTATTTT. Its protein product is CSAAGGITDTQYF.

The genes are TRBV5-1 and TRBJ1-1; tentative D call: TRBD1 (6 bases). Trimming removed 2 bases at V and 6 bases at J, with 11 bases between. Germline V gives CDR1 SGHRS, CDR2 YFSETQ. The CDR3 contains 13 residues. The CDR3 nucleotides read TGCGCCAGCAGCTTACAGGGAAGGTCTGAAGCTTTCTTT. Its protein is CASSLQGRSEAFF. The whole variable domain, filled in from reference TRBV5-1 and TRBJ1-1, reads KAGVTQTPRYLIKTRGQQVTLSCSPISGHRSVSWYQQTPGQGLQFLFEYFSETQRNKGNFPGRFSGRQFSNSRSEMNVSTLELGDSALYLCASSLQGRSEAFFGQGTRLTVV.

The J gene is TRBJ2-5, the V gene TRBV20-1; TRBD2 aligns across 8 bases. V lost 5 bases and J lost 6; bases outside the gene matches: 8. CDR1 is DFQATT and CDR2 is SNEGSKA in the germline V gene (reference sequence). The CDR3 totals 13 residues. The CDR3 DNA follows: TGCAGTGCTCCGCCGGGACTAGGGAAGACCCAGTACTTC. It translates to CSAPPGLGKTQYF.

The chain employs TRBV27 and TRBJ2-5, with D perhaps matching TRBD1 (6 bases). V lost 4 bases, J lost 6 bases, and 6 bases lay in between. The CDR3 covers 11 residues. Germline V lookup: CDR1 MNHEY, CDR2 SMNVEV (reference sequence). The CDR3 here is CASSWGQTQYF. The DNA for the CDR3 is TGTGCCAGCAGTTGGGGGCAGACCCAGTACTTC.

The V call is TRBV20-1, the J call TRBJ2-7, with D tentatively TRBD2 (5 bases). The CDR3 has 13 residues. Looked up from germline, CDR1 is DFQATT and CDR2 is SNEGSKA (reference sequence). The V and J ends lost 6 bases and 4 bases respectively, with 16 bases between them. The CDR3 DNA reads TGCAGTGCACTTCCTAGCTCCTCATACGAGCAGTACTTC. This encodes CSALPSSSYEQYF.

The V call is TRBV3-1, the J call TRBJ1-2; 7 bases line up with TRBD1. Germline lookup yields CDR1 LGHDT and CDR2 YNNKEL (reference sequence). V lost 2 bases and J lost 6; bases outside the gene matches: 6. The CDR3 is 14 amino acids. DNA of the CDR3: TGTGCCAGCAGCCAAACCCGACAGGGCCATGGCTACACCTTC. Protein: CASSQTRQGHGYTF.

The rearrangement links TRBV18 to TRBJ2-3; the D gene could be TRBD1 or TRBD2 (5 bases each). Germline V gives CDR1 KGHSH, CDR2 LQKENI. This CDR3 has 16 amino acids. Trimming shortened V by 4 bases and J by 1 base, and 15 bases separated the two germline ends. CDR3: CASSLSGTQRTDTQYF. CDR3 coding DNA: TGTGCCAGCTCACTCTCCGGGACCCAACGCACAGATACGCAGTATTTT.

J is TRBJ1-2 and V is TRBV29-1; perhaps TRBD1 as D (6 bases). The CDR3 is 11 amino acids. CDR1 and CDR2 (germline): SQVTM, ANQGSEA. The V and J ends lost 4 bases and 8 bases respectively, with 11 bases between them. In DNA form, the CDR3 reads TGCAGCGTTGTGTCAGGGGACGGCTACACCTTC. Translating it yields CSVVSGDGYTF.

V is TRBV11-2 and J is TRBJ2-3; D unresolved. Trimming pared 5 bases from V and 6 bases from J, leaving 12 bases between. CDR1 and CDR2 from the germline V gene are SGHAT and FQNNGV. This CDR3 is built from 13 residues. The CDR3 DNA reads TGTGCCAGCAGCCAAACACCCTGGGATACGCAGTATTTT. Translating it yields CASSQTPWDTQYF.

The gene calls are TRBV7-9 and TRBJ1-1; D perhaps matches TRBD1 (5 bases). V was trimmed by 0 bases and J by 4 bases, leaving 9 bases between them. The CDR3 has 14 residues. CDR1 and CDR2 (germline): SEHNR, FQNEAQ (reference sequence). CDR3 nucleotides: TGTGCCAGCAGCTTAGCGCCCAGGGCCACTGAAGCTTTCTTT. Its translation is CASSLAPRATEAFF.

This clonotype was counted a single time. This chain's CDR3 is CASSRGGTGNYEQYF. In DNA, the CDR3 is TGCGCCAGCAGCCGAGGGGGGACAGGTAACTACGAGCAGTACTTC. The chain is built from TRBV4-1 and TRBJ2-7, with 8 bases matching TRBD1. The ends lost 4 bases at V and 3 bases at J; junction bases unmatched: 8. Germline loops: CDR1 MGHRA, CDR2 YSYEKL. This CDR3 is built from 15 residues.

The V gene is TRBV5-1, the J gene TRBJ2-2; D possibly uses TRBD1 or TRBD2 (7 bases each). CDR3 length: 15 residues. The ends were cut back, 4 bases at V and 7 bases at J, with 17 bases in the middle. Germline values: CDR1 SGHRS, CDR2 YFSETQ. This CDR3 reads CASSRGDSGHGELFF. The DNA for the CDR3 is TGCGCCAGCAGCCGGGGGGACAGCGGACACGGGGAGCTGTTTTTT.

V gene TRBV6-1 combines with J gene TRBJ2-7, with D unclear. The CDR3 spans 14 residues. The ends were cut back, 6 bases at V and 0 bases at J, with 12 bases in the middle. The germline gives CDR1 MNHNS, CDR2 SASEGT. As DNA, the CDR3 is TGTGCCAGCAGACCCCAGTGGAGCTCCTACGAGCAGTACTTC. This sequence encodes CASRPQWSSYEQYF.

CDR3 residues: CASGNRNQETQYF. DNA for the CDR3: TGTGCCAGCGGGAACAGGAACCAAGAGACCCAGTACTTC. The genes are TRBV25-1 and TRBJ2-5; TRBD1 is a possible D gene (5 bases). The CDR3 covers 13 residues. V dropped 8 bases and J dropped 0 bases, with 10 bases sitting between them. CDR1 MGHDK and CDR2 SYGVNS come from the germline V gene.

This chain links TRBV7-9 with TRBJ2-3, with 12 bases matching TRBD2. Trimming cost V 3 bases and J 5 bases; bases outside gene matches: 6. The CDR3 sequence is 16 residues long. Germline V CDR1 and CDR2: SEHNR, FQNEAQ (reference sequence). The CDR3 loop is CASSFATSGSVDTQYF. As DNA, the CDR3 is TGTGCCAGCAGCTTCGCGACTAGCGGGAGTGTAGATACGCAGTATTTT.

This chain joins TRBV2 and TRBJ2-3, with unresolved D. Germline V gene lookup returns CDR1 SNHLY and CDR2 FYNNEI. The CDR3 is made up of 10 amino acids. V was trimmed by 7 bases and J by 5 bases, leaving 4 bases between them. The CDR3 is CASTGDTQYF. CDR3 in DNA: TGTGCCAGCACGGGAGATACGCAGTATTTT.